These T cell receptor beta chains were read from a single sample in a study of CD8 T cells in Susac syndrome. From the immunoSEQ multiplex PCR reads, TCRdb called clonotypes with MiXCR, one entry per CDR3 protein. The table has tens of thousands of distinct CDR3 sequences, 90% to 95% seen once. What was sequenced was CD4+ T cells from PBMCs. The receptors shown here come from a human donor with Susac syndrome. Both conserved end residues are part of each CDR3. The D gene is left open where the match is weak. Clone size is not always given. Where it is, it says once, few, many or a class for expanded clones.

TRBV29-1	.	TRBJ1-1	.	TGCAGCGTTGAAACCAGGGCCAACACTGAAGCTTTCTTT	CSVETRANTEAFF
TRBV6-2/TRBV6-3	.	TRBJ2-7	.	TGTGCCAGCAAACTTGAACAGACCTACGAGCAGTACTTC	CASKLEQTYEQYF
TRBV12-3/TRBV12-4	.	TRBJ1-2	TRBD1	TGTGCCAGCAGCCAGGACAGGGGAAAGCTTGGCTACACCTTC	CASSQDRGKLGYTF
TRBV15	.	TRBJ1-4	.	TGTGCCACCAGCAGCGAGAACCAAATGGGTGAAAAACTGTTTTTT	CATSSENQMGEKLFF
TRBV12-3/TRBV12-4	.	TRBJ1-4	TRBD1	TGTGCCAGCAGCCCGACAGGGGCCGAAAAACTGTTTTTT	CASSPTGAEKLFF
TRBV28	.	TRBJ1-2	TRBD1	TGTGCCAGCAGTTTACCGGGACAGGGAAATGGCTACACCTTC	CASSLPGQGNGYTF
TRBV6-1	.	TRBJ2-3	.	TGTGCCAGCAGTGAAGGGGGATGGCCTAGCACAGATACGCAGTATTTT	CASSEGGWPSTDTQYF
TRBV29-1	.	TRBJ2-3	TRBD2	TGCAGCGTTGTAGCGGGGGGTAGTGCAGATACGCAGTATTTT	CSVVAGGSADTQYF
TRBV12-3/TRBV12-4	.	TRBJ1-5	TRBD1	TGTGCCAGCAGGGGGACAGGGAATCAGCCCCAGCATTTT	CASRGTGNQPQHF
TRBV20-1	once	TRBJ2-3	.	TGCAGTGCTAGAGTAGCGCCAGATACGCAGTATTTT	CSARVAPDTQYF
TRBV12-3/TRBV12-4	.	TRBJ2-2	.	TGTGCCAGCAGTGGTTACGGGGAGCTGTTTTTT	CASSGYGELFF
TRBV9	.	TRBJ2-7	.	TGTGCCAGCAGCGTAGAAACCTGCTCCTACGAGCAGTACTTC	CASSVETCSYEQYF
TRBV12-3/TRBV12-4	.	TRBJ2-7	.	TGTGCCACCAGGCGTCCGGGGGCCTACGAGCAGTACTTC	CATRRPGAYEQYF
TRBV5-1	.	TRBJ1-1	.	TGCGCCAGCAGCGGGGGGTGGTCGAACACTGAAGCTTTCTTT	CASSGGWSNTEAFF
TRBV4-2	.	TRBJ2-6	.	TGTGCCAGCAGCCGAAGCGCCCGGGACACTCTCTCTGGGGCCAACGTCCTGACTTTC	CASSRSARDTLSGANVLTF
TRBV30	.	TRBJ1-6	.	TGTGCCTGGAGTTGGTCGAGGGGTGCGGGGTCACCCCTCCACTTT	CAWSWSRGAGSPLHF
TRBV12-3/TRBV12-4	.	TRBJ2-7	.	TGTGCCAGCTCAAGATCTCGATCCTCCTACGAGCAGTACTTC	CASSRSRSSYEQYF
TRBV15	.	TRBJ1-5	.	TGTGCCACCAGCAGAGTAGGAAGAGGTCAGCCCCAGCATTTT	CATSRVGRGQPQHF
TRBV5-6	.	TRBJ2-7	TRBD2	TGTGCCAGCAGCTCGCCTTGGGAGGGATCCCGTACCTACGAGCAGTACTTC	CASSSPWEGSRTYEQYF
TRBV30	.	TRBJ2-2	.	TGTGCCTGGAGTGTACAGTCGGCCGGGGAGCTGTTTTTT	CAWSVQSAGELFF
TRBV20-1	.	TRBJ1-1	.	TGCAGTGCTAGAGTAGGAAGCCGGGGCGATACTGAAGCTTTCTTT	CSARVGSRGDTEAFF
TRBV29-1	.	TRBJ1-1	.	TGCAGCGTTGCTCCCCCGGGCCAGAACACTGAAGCTTTCTTT	CSVAPPGQNTEAFF
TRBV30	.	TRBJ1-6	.	TGTGCCTGGATGCGGACGGCTAATAATTCACCCCTCCACTTT	CAWMRTANNSPLHF
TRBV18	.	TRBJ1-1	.	TGTGCCAGCTCACCACCAAGGACCGAGACGAACACTGAAGCTTTCTTT	CASSPPRTETNTEAFF
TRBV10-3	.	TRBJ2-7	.	TGTGCCATCAGCCCGACAGATTACGAGCAGTACTTC	CAISPTDYEQYF
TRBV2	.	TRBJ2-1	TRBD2	TGTGCCAGCACAGCGGGGGACTACAATGAGCAGTTCTTC	CASTAGDYNEQFF
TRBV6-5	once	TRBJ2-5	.	TGTGCCAGCAGCGGGGGCGTAAGAGAGACCCAGTACTTC	CASSGGVRETQYF
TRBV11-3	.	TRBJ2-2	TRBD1	TGTGCCAGCAGCTTAGAGGGACAGTCCGCCGGGGAGCTGTTTTTT	CASSLEGQSAGELFF
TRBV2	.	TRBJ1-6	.	TGTGCCAGCAGTGCGGAGAAAGAAGGTTCACCCCTCCACTTT	CASSAEKEGSPLHF
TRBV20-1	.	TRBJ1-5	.	TGCAGTGCTACGGCCGCTAGCAATCAGCCCCAGCATTTT	CSATAASNQPQHF
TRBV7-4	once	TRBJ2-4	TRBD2	TGTGCCAGCAGCGGGCCGGGAGGTGCCAAAAACATTCAGTACTTC	CASSGPGGAKNIQYF
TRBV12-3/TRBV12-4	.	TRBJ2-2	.	TGTGCCAGCAGTTTAGAGAGCACCGGGGAGCTGTTTTTT	CASSLESTGELFF
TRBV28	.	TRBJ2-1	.	TGTGCCAGCAGTCTCGAGTGGAATGAGCAGTTCTTC	CASSLEWNEQFF
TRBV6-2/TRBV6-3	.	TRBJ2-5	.	TGTGCCAGCACGGACTTGGAGACCCAGTACTTC	CASTDLETQYF
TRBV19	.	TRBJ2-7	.	TGTGCCAGTAGTCCGCAACGGTCCGCCCGGGTCTACGAGCAGTACTTC	CASSPQRSARVYEQYF
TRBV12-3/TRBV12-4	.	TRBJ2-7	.	TGTGCCAGCAGTTTGACAGACGAGCAGTACTTC	CASSLTDEQYF
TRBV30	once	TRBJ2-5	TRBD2	TGTGCCTGGAGTGAGGGGATAGCGGGGGGACAAGAGACCCAGTACTTC	CAWSEGIAGGQETQYF
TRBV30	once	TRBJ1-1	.	TGTGCCTGGAGTGAGGGCATACCGAGGGCTTTCTTT	CAWSEGIPRAFF
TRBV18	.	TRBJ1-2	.	TGTGCCAGCTCCCTAAAAACTGAAGGGTATGGCTACACCTTC	CASSLKTEGYGYTF
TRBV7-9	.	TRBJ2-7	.	TGTGCCAGCAGGCAGGGCTTGGGGGAGCAGTACTTC	CASRQGLGEQYF
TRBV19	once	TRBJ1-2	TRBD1	TGTGCCAGCATAAACACAGGGGGCGCTTCTGGCTACACCTTC	CASINTGGASGYTF
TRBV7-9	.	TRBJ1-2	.	TGTGCCAGCAGCCACGCCGGCAGCACTACGTATGGCTACACCTTC	CASSHAGSTTYGYTF
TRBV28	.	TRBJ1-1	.	TGTGCCAGCAGTTTACAGGGCGGGAACACTGAAGCTTTCTTT	CASSLQGGNTEAFF
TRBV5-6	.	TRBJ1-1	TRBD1	TGTGCCAGCAGCCTCTACAGGGGGGATAACACTGAAGCTTTCTTT	CASSLYRGDNTEAFF
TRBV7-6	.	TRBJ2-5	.	TGTGCCAGCATGGACGGCAATCAAGAGACCCAGTACTTC	CASMDGNQETQYF
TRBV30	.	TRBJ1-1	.	TGTGCCTGCAACCCGGGACTCTGGAACACTGAAGCTTTCTTT	CACNPGLWNTEAFF
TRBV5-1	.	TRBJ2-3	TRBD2	TGCGCCAGCAGCTTGGCGGGGGGGGCCTGGGATACGCAGTATTTT	CASSLAGGAWDTQYF
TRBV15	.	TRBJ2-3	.	TGTGCCACCAGCGCAGACTTGATTGGGACGCAGTATTTT	CATSADLIGTQYF
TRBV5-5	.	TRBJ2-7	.	TGTGCCAGCAGCTTCAATCCTTTGCCCTCCTACGAGCAGTACTTC	CASSFNPLPSYEQYF
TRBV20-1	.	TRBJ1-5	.	TGCAGTGCCAAACCTCGGGGGGCGCGGGGAGCTCAGCCCCAGCATTTT	CSAKPRGARGAQPQHF
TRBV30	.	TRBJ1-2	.	TGTGCCTGGAGTGTAGAGCCCGTGCACGGCTACACCTTC	CAWSVEPVHGYTF
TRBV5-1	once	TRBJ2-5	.	TGCGCCAGCAGCTCAAGGGTGGTGGAGACCCAGTACTTC	CASSSRVVETQYF
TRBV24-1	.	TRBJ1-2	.	TGTGCCACCAGTGATAGAGACAGAGTCTATGGCTACACCTTC	CATSDRDRVYGYTF
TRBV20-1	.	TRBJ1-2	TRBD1	TGCAGTGCCCCGGGACAGCCTAGGAGCGGCTACACCTTC	CSAPGQPRSGYTF
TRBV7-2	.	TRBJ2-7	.	TGTGCCAGCAGCTTTGCCGGGCCGTCCTACGAGCAGTACTTC	CASSFAGPSYEQYF
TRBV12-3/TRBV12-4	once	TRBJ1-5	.	TGTGCCAGCAGTCCCACCGGGGATAGCAATCAGCCCCAGCATTTT	CASSPTGDSNQPQHF
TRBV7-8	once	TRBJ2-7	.	TGTGCCAGCAGCTTAGGGTTTAGACAGAACCTCTACGAGCAGTACTTC	CASSLGFRQNLYEQYF
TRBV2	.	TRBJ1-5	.	TGTGCCAGCAAACGAGGGGTTGAGAATCAGCCCCAGCATTTT	CASKRGVENQPQHF